This T cell receptor (beta chain) was found in a study of cytomegalovirus exposure and HLA in healthy donors. PCR primers comprised 60 Vbeta and 13 Jbeta primers. Using immunoSEQ multiplex PCR, the repertoire was profiled, and TCRdb retains in-frame clones only, with some absent. The table records 150,000 to 200,000 clones, roughly 72% of them present only once. The germline gives CDR1 LGHNA, CDR2 YSLEER. The V and J ends lost 3 bases and 4 bases, in that order; junction bases with no gene match: 8. The CDR3 extends over 16 amino acids. This TCR came from a man aged 40-55 years in good health and CMV-seropositive. J is TRBJ1-4 and V is TRBV4-3; 7 bases are a match to TRBD1. Sequenced input: PBMCs. CDR3 in amino acids: CASSHTHRGSNEKLFF. The CDR3 nucleotides read TGCGCCAGCAGCCACACCCACAGGGGAAGTAATGAAAAACTGTTTTTT.